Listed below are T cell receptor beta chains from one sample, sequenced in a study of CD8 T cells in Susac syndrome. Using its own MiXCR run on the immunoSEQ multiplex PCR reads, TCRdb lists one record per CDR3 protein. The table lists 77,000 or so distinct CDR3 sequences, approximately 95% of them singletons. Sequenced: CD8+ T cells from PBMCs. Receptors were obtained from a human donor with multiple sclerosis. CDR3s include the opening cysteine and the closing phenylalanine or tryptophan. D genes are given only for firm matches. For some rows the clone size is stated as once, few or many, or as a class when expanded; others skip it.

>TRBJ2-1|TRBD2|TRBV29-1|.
TGCAGCGTGGCTCCCGGGACTAGCGGGGTGGATGAGCAGTTCTTC
CSVAPGTSGVDEQFF
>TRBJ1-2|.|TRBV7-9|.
TGTGCCAGCAGCGAACCGAATGGCTACACCTTC
CASSEPNGYTF
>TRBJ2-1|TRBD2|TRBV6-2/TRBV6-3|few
TGTGCCAGCAGTCAGGGACTAGCGGGGTACAATGAGCAGTTCTTC
CASSQGLAGYNEQFF
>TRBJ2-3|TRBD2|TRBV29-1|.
TGCAGCGTTGAAGCCCTGACTAGCGGGTTAGATACGCAGTATTTT
CSVEALTSGLDTQYF
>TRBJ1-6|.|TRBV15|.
TGTGCCACCAGCAGTCCCGGACGGGCGCCACCCCTCCACTTT
CATSSPGRAPPLHF
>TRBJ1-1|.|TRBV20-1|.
TGCAGTGCCCCTAAAGTAGCTGAAGCTTTCTTT
CSAPKVAEAFF
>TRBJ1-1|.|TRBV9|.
TGTGCCAGCAGCGAACGGGATACGAACACTGAAGCTTTCTTT
CASSERDTNTEAFF
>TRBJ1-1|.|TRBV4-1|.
TGCGCCAGCAGCCCCGTCCACATGAACACTGAAGCTTTCTTT
CASSPVHMNTEAFF
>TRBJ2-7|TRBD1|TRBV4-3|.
TGCGCCAGCAGCCCGGGGACAGGGTTTTACGAGCAGTACTTC
CASSPGTGFYEQYF
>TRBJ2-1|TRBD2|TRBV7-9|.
TGTGCCAGCAGCCCTAGGGGACTACCCTCTCAGAATGAGCAGTTCTTC
CASSPRGLPSQNEQFF
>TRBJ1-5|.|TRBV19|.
TGTGCCAGTAGTACCATCGACCAGGGTATACAGCCCCAGCATTTT
CASSTIDQGIQPQHF
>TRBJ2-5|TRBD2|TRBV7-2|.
TGTGCCAGCAGCTTTAGTAGCGGGGGGGCCGAGACCCAGTACTTC
CASSFSSGGAETQYF
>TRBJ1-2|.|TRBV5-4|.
TGTGCCAGCAGCTTCTCCGGGCCAGGGCGTTACACCTTC
CASSFSGPGRYTF
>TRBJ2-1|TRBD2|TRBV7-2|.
TGTGCCAGCAGCCGACCTCTGCTAGCGGGAGAGGAGAATGAGCAGTTCTTC
CASSRPLLAGEENEQFF
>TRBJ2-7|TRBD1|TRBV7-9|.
TGTGCCAGCAGCTTAGTCGGTACAGGGGGCGAGCAGTACTTC
CASSLVGTGGEQYF
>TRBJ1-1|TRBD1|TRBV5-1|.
TGCGCCAGCAGCTATCGGACAGGGGGCCGGAACACTGAAGCTTTCTTT
CASSYRTGGRNTEAFF
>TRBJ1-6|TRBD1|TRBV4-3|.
TGCGCCAGCAGCCAAGAGACAGGGGAATCACCCCTCCACTTT
CASSQETGESPLHF